The clone carrying this TCR beta chain was seen a few times. Germline V gene sequence: CDR1 MNHEY, CDR2 SVGAGI. Unmatched junction bases numbered 0, after V lost 2 bases and J lost 1 base. This CDR3 is 14 amino acids long. This specimen comes from a study of cytomegalovirus exposure and HLA in healthy donors. A multiplex PCR was run with 60 Vbeta primers and 13 Jbeta primers. Assay: immunoSEQ multiplex PCR; the TCRdb copy retains only in-frame clones and omits some. The table includes roughly 220,000 clones, roughly 80% detected once. Specimen: PBMCs. The receptor was derived from a man aged 30 to 45 in good health and CMV-seronegative. This sequence joins TRBV6-5 and TRBJ1-1; 8 bases map to TRBD1. The CDR3 loop is CASSYGQGNTEAFF. The DNA of the CDR3 is TGTGCCAGCAGTTACGGACAGGGGAACACTGAAGCTTTCTTT.